The 20 T cell receptor beta chains given below trace back to one sample, sequenced in a study of OX40 agonist ivuxolimab in advanced cancers. TCRdb's table, derived via immunoSEQ multiplex PCR, lists solely in-frame clones and lacks some. This table holds some 94,000 clones, about 92% found once. The sample was CD4+ or CD8+ T cells sorted from blood, taken in a trial of the OX40 agonist ivuxolimab. The receptor set was obtained from an adult with an advanced solid tumor such as melanoma, head and neck, liver or kidney cancer.

This chain connects TRBV6-1 to TRBJ2-7, with a tentative D call TRBD1 (6 bases). In germline, CDR1 is MNHNS, CDR2 SASEGT. V was trimmed by 4 bases and J by 0 bases, leaving 13 bases between them. This CDR3 spans 15 amino acids. The DNA for the CDR3 is TGTGCCAGCAGTGTAACAGGGCTATCCTCCTACGAGCAGTACTTC. Its translation: CASSVTGLSSYEQYF.

The gene calls are TRBV28 and TRBJ2-1; 11 positions match TRBD2. The CDR3 totals 17 residues. V lost 6 bases to trimming and J lost 2 bases; unmatched junction nucleotides: 9. Looked up from germline, CDR1 is MDHEN and CDR2 is SYDVKM. This CDR3 reads CASSRRLAGSPYNEQFF. DNA for the CDR3: TGTGCCAGCAGCCGCAGACTAGCGGGAAGCCCCTACAATGAGCAGTTCTTC.

The V and J genes are TRBV5-6 and TRBJ1-2; possibly TRBD1 for D (5 bases). The V end lost 2 bases, the J end lost 0 bases, and 14 bases lay between the germline ends. Germline V CDR1 and CDR2: SGHDT, YYEEEE. The CDR3 loop spans 16 amino acids. This CDR3 is CASSFVGDIANYGYTF. Here the CDR3 DNA reads TGTGCCAGCAGCTTTGTGGGGGATATAGCTAACTATGGCTACACCTTC.

This clone has just one count. The chain couples TRBV19 to TRBJ2-7; 8 nucleotides line up with TRBD1. Germline assignment: CDR1 LNHDA and CDR2 SQIVND (reference sequence). Losses at the gene ends were 9 bases for V and 0 bases for J; bases not matched to a gene: 7. The CDR3 runs to 14 residues. CDR3 region: CASSPGQVSYEQYF. In DNA form, the CDR3 reads TGTGCCAGCTCTCCGGGACAGGTCTCCTACGAGCAGTACTTC.

The chain employs TRBV2 and TRBJ2-2; D gene ambiguous. Per the germline V gene, CDR1 is SNHLY and CDR2 is FYNNEI. This CDR3 contains 12 residues. The V end was cut by 7 bases, the J end by 6 bases, with 9 bases between. The CDR3, as DNA: TGTGCCAGCATGTTGGATCCCGGGGAGCTGTTTTTT. Translated, it gives CASMLDPGELFF.

The count of this clone is one. The J gene is TRBJ2-3, the V gene TRBV4-3; maybe TRBD1 (5 bases). The CDR3 totals 13 residues. CDR1 is LGHNA and CDR2 is YSLEER in the germline V gene. Deletions cut 5 bases from V and 6 bases from J, with 12 bases between. CDR3 in amino acids: CASSNRAGDTQYF. CDR3 sequence (DNA): TGCGCCAGCAGCAACCGTGCAGGGGATACGCAGTATTTT.

V and J are TRBV7-9 and TRBJ2-1; D is possibly TRBD1 (6 bases). V lost 2 bases and J lost 6, with 11 bases in between. The germline V gene encodes CDR1 SEHNR and CDR2 FQNEAQ (reference sequence). CDR3 size: 14 residues. The CDR3 region has the DNA TGTGCCAGCAGCTTAACTCAAGGGGGCAATGAGCAGTTCTTC. Protein sequence: CASSLTQGGNEQFF.

This sequence joins TRBV9 and TRBJ2-1, with 8 bases that match TRBD1. The CDR3 extends over 15 amino acids. The ends lost 3 bases at V and 8 bases at J; junction bases unmatched: 10. Germline CDR1 reads SGDLS; CDR2 reads YYNGEE. Here the CDR3 DNA reads TGTGCCAGCAGCGAGGACAGGGCTTTCGGCGATGAGCAGTTCTTC. It encodes CASSEDRAFGDEQFF. The variable domain in full, with the rest retrieved from reference TRBV9 and TRBJ2-1, is DSGVTQTPKHLITATGQRVTLRCSPRSGDLSVYWYQQSLDQGLQFLIQYYNGEERAKGNILERFSAQQFPDLHSELNLSSLELGDSALYFCASSEDRAFGDEQFFGPGTRLTVL.

To note about this clone: One end of the junction varies from germline; a read error may be responsible. The chain links TRBV7-7 to TRBJ2-3; D may be TRBD1 or TRBD2 (6 bases each). Germline loops: CDR1 SSHAT, CDR2 FNYEAQ (reference sequence). The CDR3 contains 15 residues. The CDR3 loop is CASSLGGRATDTQYF. The CDR3, as DNA: TGTGCTAGCAGCTTAGGGGGGCGCGCGACAGATACGCAGTATTTT.

The chain recombines TRBV27 with TRBJ2-1; 7 bases are a match to TRBD1. Germline trimming cut 3 bases from V and 6 bases from J; bases unmatched to any gene: 5. The V gene's germline CDR1 is MNHEY and CDR2 SMNVEV (reference sequence). CDR3 length equals 14 residues. The chain's CDR3 is CASSFSGTVNEQFF. The CDR3 region has the DNA TGTGCCAGCAGTTTTTCCGGGACAGTCAATGAGCAGTTCTTC.

The genes are TRBV27 and TRBJ2-1; tentatively, D is TRBD2 (6 bases). Trimming cost V 6 bases and J 9 bases, with 15 bases left between them. This CDR3 spans 13 amino acids. The germline CDR1 and CDR2 sequences are MNHEY and SMNVEV (reference sequence). The CDR3 protein is CASRDGLSIEQFF. The CDR3 region has the DNA TGTGCCAGCAGAGATGGACTATCTATTGAGCAGTTCTTC.

The V and J genes are TRBV4-1 and TRBJ1-5; tentatively, D is TRBD1 (5 bases). CDR1 is MGHRA, CDR2 YSYEKL, per germline. The CDR3 consists of 18 residues. Trimming cost V 4 bases and J 0 bases, with 19 bases left between them. CDR3 coding DNA: TGCGCCAGCAGCCCTTCGCCACAGGCCAGTTATAGCAATCAGCCCCAGCATTTT. Its translation is CASSPSPQASYSNQPQHF.

The chain recombines TRBV10-1 with TRBJ2-7; 9 bases are shared with TRBD2. CDR1 is WNHNN, CDR2 SYGVQD, per germline (reference sequence). This CDR3 has 15 amino acids. V was clipped by 0 bases and J by 2 bases; unmatched bases: 2. CDR3 protein: CASSESGTSTYEQYF. The DNA for the CDR3 is TGCGCCAGCAGTGAGTCGGGGACTAGCACCTACGAGCAGTACTTC.

The chain is built from TRBV5-5 and TRBJ2-7, with D unclear. The CDR3 is 13 residues long. Per the germline V gene, CDR1 is SGHKS and CDR2 is YYEKEE (reference sequence). V was trimmed by 1 base and J by 2 bases, leaving 7 bases between them. In DNA, the CDR3 is TGTGCCAGCAGCTTGCGTCTAGCCTACGAGCAGTACTTC. Translation: CASSLRLAYEQYF.

This sequence joins TRBV30 and TRBJ1-6; unclear D gene. This CDR3 spans 13 amino acids. Germline V CDR1 and CDR2: GTSNPN, SVGIG (reference sequence). The germline V and J ends were trimmed by 0 bases and 7 bases, with 7 bases remaining between them. CDR3 sequence: CAWSVGMNSPLHF. The CDR3 DNA reads as TGTGCCTGGAGTGTAGGGATGAATTCACCCCTCCACTTT.

This chain uses TRBV9 with TRBJ2-5, with 9 bases that match TRBD1. The CDR3 is 15 residues long. CDR1 and CDR2 from the germline V gene are SGDLS and YYNGEE. The V gene end was trimmed by 2 bases and the J gene end by 5 bases; junction bases not matched to a gene: 7. CDR3 amino acids: CASSVSGTGRETQYF. The DNA for the CDR3 is TGTGCCAGCAGCGTTTCCGGGACAGGGCGGGAGACCCAGTACTTC.

V gene TRBV6-5 combines with J gene TRBJ2-3; no clear D gene. V was trimmed by 0 bases and J by 5 bases, leaving 15 bases between them. CDR1 MNHEY and CDR2 SVGAGI come from the germline V gene. CDR3 length: 16 residues. This chain's CDR3 is CASSYSIGGIGDTQYF. The DNA for the CDR3 is TGTGCCAGCAGTTACTCAATCGGTGGGATTGGAGATACGCAGTATTTT.

The chain carries TRBV27 and TRBJ1-4, with D perhaps matching TRBD1 (6 bases). The germline gives CDR1 MNHEY, CDR2 SMNVEV (reference sequence). The CDR3 totals 15 residues. Trimming removed 5 bases at V and 2 bases at J, with 12 bases between. The DNA for the CDR3 is TGTGCCAGCAGTAGTTTACAGGGCACTAATGAAAAACTGTTTTTT. Residues: CASSSLQGTNEKLFF.

The chain is built from TRBV19 and TRBJ2-7; 9 bases match TRBD2. Germline lookup yields CDR1 LNHDA and CDR2 SQIVND (reference sequence). Unmatched junction bases numbered 8, after V lost 3 bases and J lost 5 bases. This CDR3 is 15 amino acids long. For the CDR3, the DNA is TGTGCCAGTAGTATTGGGGCTAGCGGGGTTAACGAGCAGTACTTC. It specifies CASSIGASGVNEQYF.

J is TRBJ2-4 and V is TRBV11-3; TRBD1 or TRBD2 may be the D gene (5 bases each). V lost 1 base and J 8 bases, leaving 12 bases between the germline ends. The CDR3 sequence is 14 residues long. The germline V gene encodes CDR1 SGHNT and CDR2 YENEEA. The CDR3 nucleotides are TGTGCCAGCAGCTTAGTCCCGTTGGGGGACATTCAGTACTTC. As protein: CASSLVPLGDIQYF. The full variable domain, rest sourced from reference TRBV11-3 and TRBJ2-4, is EAGVVQSPRYKIIEKKQPVAFWCNPISGHNTLYWYLQNLGQGPELLIRYENEEAVDDSQLPKDRFSAERLKGVDSTLKIQPAELGDSAVYLCASSLVPLGDIQYFGAGTRLSVL.